This T cell receptor beta chain was observed in a study of blood T cell repertoires in COVID-19. Whole-study context: Researchers got acute and convalescent COVID-19 samples from the United States, Italy and Spain. PBMCs, B-cell-depleted T cells, or T cells provided the cDNA or gDNA that made up the material.

Germline V gene sequence: CDR1 MNHEY, CDR2 SVGAGI. The CDR3 covers 14 residues. The germline V and J ends were trimmed by 10 bases and 3 bases, with 16 bases remaining between them. Profiled with immunoSEQ multiplex PCR; TCRdb holds only in-frame clones, not every one. The sample lists approximately 450,000 clones; about 85% were seen once. The participants were between 18 and 89 years old and came from some 25 US areas. Clinical history as reported by participants underpinned cohort assignment. This TCR was recovered from a woman aged 18 to 35 with acute COVID-19. This chain joins TRBV6-5 and TRBJ1-5, with D hard to call. The sequenced sample consisted of PBMCs or T cells enriched from blood (not recorded which). CDR3 sequence: CATPPGRSNQPQHF. The CDR3 DNA is TGTGCCACGCCTCCAGGTCGCTCCAATCAGCCCCAGCATTTT.